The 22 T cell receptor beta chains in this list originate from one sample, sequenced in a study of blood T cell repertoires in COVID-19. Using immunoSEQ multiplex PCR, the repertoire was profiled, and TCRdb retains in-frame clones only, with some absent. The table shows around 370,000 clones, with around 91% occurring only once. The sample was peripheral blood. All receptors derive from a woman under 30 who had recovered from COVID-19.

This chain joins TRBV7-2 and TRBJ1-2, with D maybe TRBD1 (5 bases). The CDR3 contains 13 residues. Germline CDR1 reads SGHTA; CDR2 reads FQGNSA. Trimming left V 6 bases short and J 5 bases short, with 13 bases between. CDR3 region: CASRSDRDYGYTF. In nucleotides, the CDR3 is TGTGCCAGCAGATCAGACAGAGATTATGGCTACACCTTC.

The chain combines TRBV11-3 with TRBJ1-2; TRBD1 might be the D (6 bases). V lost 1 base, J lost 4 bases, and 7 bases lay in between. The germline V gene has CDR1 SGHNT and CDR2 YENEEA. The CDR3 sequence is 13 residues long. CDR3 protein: CASSLGTAYGYTF. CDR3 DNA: TGTGCCAGCAGCTTAGGGACAGCCTATGGCTACACCTTC.

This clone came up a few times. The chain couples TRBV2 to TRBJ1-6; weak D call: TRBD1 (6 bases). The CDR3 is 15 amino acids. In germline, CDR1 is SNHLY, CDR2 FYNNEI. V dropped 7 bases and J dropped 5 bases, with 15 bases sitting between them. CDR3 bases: TGTGCCAGCACCTTACGGACAGTTAATAATTCACCCCTCCACTTT. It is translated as CASTLRTVNNSPLHF.

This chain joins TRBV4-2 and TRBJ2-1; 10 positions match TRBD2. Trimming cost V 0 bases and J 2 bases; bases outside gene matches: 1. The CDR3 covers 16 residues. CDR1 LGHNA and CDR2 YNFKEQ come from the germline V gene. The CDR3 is CASSQDTSGAYNEQFF. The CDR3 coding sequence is TGTGCCAGCAGCCAAGACACTAGCGGGGCCTACAATGAGCAGTTCTTC.

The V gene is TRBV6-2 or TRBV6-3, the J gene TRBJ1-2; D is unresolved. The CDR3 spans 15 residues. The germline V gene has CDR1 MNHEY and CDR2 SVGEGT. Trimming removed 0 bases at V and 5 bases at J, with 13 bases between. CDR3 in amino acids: CASSYSGRLNYGYTF. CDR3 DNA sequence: TGTGCCAGCAGTTACTCCGGGAGATTGAATTATGGCTACACCTTC.

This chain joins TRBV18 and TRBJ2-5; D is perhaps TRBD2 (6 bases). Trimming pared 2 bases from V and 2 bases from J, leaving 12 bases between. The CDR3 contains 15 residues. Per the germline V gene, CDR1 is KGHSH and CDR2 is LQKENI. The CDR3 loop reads CASSPFSSGQETQYF. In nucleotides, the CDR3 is TGTGCCAGCTCACCATTTTCCAGCGGGCAAGAGACCCAGTACTTC.

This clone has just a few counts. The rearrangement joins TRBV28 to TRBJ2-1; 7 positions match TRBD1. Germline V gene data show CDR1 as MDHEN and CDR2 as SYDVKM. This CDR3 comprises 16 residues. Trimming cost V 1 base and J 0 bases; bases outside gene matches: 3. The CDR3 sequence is CASSLYGQDSYNEQFF. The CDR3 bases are TGTGCCAGCAGTTTATATGGACAGGACTCCTACAATGAGCAGTTCTTC.

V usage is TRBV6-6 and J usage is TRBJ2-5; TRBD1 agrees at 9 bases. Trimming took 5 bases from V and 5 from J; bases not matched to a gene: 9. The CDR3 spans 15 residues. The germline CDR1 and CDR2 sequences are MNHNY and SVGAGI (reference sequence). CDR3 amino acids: CASSTSGTGRETQYF. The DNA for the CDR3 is TGTGCCAGCAGTACATCCGGGACAGGGAGGGAGACCCAGTACTTC.

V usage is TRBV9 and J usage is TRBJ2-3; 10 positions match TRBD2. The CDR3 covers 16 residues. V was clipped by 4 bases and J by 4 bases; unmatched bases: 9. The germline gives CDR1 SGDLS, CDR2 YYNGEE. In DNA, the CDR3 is TGTGCCAGCAGCCCTCATCTAGCGGGAGATGCAGATACGCAGTATTTT. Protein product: CASSPHLAGDADTQYF.

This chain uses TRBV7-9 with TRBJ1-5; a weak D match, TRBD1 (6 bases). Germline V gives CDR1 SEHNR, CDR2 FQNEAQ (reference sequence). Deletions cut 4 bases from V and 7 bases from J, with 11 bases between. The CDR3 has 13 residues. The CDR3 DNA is TGTGCCAGCAGCTCCAAGGGGGAACAGCCCCAGCATTTT. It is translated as CASSSKGEQPQHF.

The DNA of the CDR3 is TGTGCCAGCAGTGCTCTCCTTTTCGTGGATACGCAGTATTTT. Translating gives CASSALLFVDTQYF. This chain connects TRBV2 to TRBJ2-3; D remains ambiguous. This CDR3 is 14 amino acids long. Germline V gene data show CDR1 as SNHLY and CDR2 as FYNNEI. The V gene lost 4 bases and the J gene lost 6 bases, with 14 bases spanning the gap.

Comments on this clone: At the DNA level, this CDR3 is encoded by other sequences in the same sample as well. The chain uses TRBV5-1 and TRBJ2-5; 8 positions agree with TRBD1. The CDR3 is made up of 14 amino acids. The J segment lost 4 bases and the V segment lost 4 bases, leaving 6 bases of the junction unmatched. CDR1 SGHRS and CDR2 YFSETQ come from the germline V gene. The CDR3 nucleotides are TGCGCCAGCAGCCCCGGACAGGGCAGAGAGACCCAGTACTTC. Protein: CASSPGQGRETQYF.

The CDR3 sequence is CASSPGTGFGYTF. CDR3 DNA: TGTGCCAGCAGTCCCGGGACAGGTTTTGGCTACACCTTC. The chain employs TRBV6-5 and TRBJ1-2; 8 bases map to TRBD1. CDR1 is MNHEY, CDR2 SVGAGI, per germline. V was pared by 5 bases and J by 7 bases, with 6 bases of the junction left unmatched. The CDR3 sequence is 13 residues long.

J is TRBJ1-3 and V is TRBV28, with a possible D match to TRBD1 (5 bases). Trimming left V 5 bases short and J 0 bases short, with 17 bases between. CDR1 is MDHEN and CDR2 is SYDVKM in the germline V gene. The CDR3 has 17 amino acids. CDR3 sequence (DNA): TGTGCCAGCAGTCCCCTCCGGGACTATTTCTCTGGAAACACCATATATTTT. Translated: CASSPLRDYFSGNTIYF.

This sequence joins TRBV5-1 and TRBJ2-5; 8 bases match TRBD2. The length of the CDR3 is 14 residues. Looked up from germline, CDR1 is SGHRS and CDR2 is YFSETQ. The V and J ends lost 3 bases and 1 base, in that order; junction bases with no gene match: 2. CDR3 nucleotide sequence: TGCGCCAGCAGCTACGGGAGGGTCCAAGAGACCCAGTACTTC. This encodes CASSYGRVQETQYF.

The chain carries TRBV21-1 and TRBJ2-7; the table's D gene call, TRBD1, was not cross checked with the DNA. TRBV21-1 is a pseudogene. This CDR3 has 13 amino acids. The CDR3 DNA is TGTGCCACTTCAGGGTTAGCCTCCTACGAGCAGTACGTC. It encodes CATSGLASYEQYV.

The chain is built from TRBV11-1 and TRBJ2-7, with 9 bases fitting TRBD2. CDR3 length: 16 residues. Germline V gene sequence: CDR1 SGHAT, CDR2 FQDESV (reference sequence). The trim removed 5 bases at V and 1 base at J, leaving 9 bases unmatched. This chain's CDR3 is CASSQAGLARSYEQYV. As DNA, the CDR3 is TGTGCCAGCAGCCAAGCCGGACTAGCGAGGTCCTACGAGCAGTACGTC.

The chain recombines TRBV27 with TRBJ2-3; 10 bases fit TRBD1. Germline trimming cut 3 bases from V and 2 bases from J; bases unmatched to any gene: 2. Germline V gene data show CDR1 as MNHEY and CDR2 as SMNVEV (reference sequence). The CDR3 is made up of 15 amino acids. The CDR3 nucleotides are TGTGCCAGCAGTTTGGGGACAGGGGTCACAGATACGCAGTATTTT. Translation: CASSLGTGVTDTQYF.

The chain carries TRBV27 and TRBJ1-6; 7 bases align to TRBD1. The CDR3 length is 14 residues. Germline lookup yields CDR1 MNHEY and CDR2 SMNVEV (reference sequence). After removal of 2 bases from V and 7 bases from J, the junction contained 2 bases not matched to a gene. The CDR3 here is CASSLRQGNSPLHF. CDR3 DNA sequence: TGTGCCAGCAGTTTAAGACAGGGAAATTCACCCCTCCACTTT.

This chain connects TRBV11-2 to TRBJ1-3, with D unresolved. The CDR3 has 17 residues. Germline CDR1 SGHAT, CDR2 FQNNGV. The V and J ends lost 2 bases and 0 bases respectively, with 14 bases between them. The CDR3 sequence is CASSLNSYGVSGNTIYF. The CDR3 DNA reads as TGTGCCAGCAGCTTAAACAGCTACGGGGTCTCTGGAAACACCATATATTTT.

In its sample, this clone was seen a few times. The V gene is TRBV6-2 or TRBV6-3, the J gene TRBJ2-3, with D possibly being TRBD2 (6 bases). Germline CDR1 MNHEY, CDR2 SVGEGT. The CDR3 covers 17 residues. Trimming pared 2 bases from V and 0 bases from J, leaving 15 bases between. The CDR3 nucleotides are TGTGCCAGCAGTTACGGTGGGGGAGGCCTTAGCACAGATACGCAGTATTTT. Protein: CASSYGGGGLSTDTQYF.

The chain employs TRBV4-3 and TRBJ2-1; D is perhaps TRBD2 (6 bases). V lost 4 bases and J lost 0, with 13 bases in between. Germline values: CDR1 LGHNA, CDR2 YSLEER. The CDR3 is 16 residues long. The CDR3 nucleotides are TGCGCCAGCAGCCCGGCCGGCGGGGACTCCTACAATGAGCAGTTCTTC. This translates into CASSPAGGDSYNEQFF.